Here is one T cell receptor (beta chain) with its context. What it recognizes is unknown. Trimming stripped 3 bases from V and 7 bases from J, with 16 bases between. The CDR3 length is 15 residues. Per the germline V gene, CDR1 is SGDLS and CDR2 is YYNGEE. This entry comes from a study of T cells in Graves' hyperthyroidism and ophthalmopathy. What was amplified from RNA transcripts were TCR beta CDR3 regions. The HTBI primer set served for first-round RT-PCR of the TCR CDR3. TCRdb passed the multiplex PCR reads through MiXCR, listing each CDR3 protein once. The table lists a few hundred thousand distinct CDR3 sequences, roughly 15% of them singletons, with 30% to 35% in the top ten. Study-level points and caveats: Peripheral blood also featured most of the thyroid clonotypes expanded above 0.001. Ophthalmopathy was identified by the model a median about 6.4 months ahead of onset. A model built on 13 V-J features separated ophthalmopathy from stable hyperthyroidism.

For the diagnoses, clinical symptoms, serum thyroxine and TRAb, thyroid ultrasound and orbital computed tomography were used. The rearrangement uses TRBV9 and TRBJ2-2; D might be TRBD1 (6 bases). The sequenced sample was blood. This TCR came from a woman between 40 and 50 years old with Graves' ophthalmopathy. The chain's CDR3 is CASSGGGAFVGELFF. Here the CDR3 DNA reads TGTGCCAGCAGCGGAGGGGGAGCCTTCGTCGGGGAGCTGTTTTTT.